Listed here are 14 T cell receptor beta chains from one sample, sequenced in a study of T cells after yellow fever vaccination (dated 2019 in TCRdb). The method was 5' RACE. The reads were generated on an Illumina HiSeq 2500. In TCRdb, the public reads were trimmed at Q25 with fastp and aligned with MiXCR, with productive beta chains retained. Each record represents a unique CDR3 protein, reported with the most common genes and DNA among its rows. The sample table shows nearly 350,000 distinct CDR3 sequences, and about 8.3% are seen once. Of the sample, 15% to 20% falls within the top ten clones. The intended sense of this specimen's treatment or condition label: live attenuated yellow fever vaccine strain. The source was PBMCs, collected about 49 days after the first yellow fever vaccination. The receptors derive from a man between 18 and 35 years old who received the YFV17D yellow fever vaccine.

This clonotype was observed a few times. This CDR3 reads CASSTIPGETQYF. CDR3 sequence (DNA): TGTGCCAGTAGTACGATCCCGGGGGAGACCCAGTACTTC. The V and J genes are TRBV19 and TRBJ2-5; D possibly corresponds to TRBD2 (5 bases). V was trimmed by 4 bases and J by 5 bases, leaving 11 bases between them. Germline V lookup: CDR1 LNHDA, CDR2 SQIVND (reference sequence). The CDR3 spans 13 residues.

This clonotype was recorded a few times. DNA of the CDR3: TGTGCCACCAGCAGAGACCCCCCGACAGGAACCTTCTACGAGCAGTACTTC. It translates to CATSRDPPTGTFYEQYF. The chain couples TRBV15 to TRBJ2-7, with D perhaps TRBD1 (6 bases). Per germline, CDR1 LNHNV and CDR2 YYDKDF (reference sequence). V was shortened by 0 bases and J by 3 bases, with 18 bases between the two germline ends. The CDR3 runs 17 residues.

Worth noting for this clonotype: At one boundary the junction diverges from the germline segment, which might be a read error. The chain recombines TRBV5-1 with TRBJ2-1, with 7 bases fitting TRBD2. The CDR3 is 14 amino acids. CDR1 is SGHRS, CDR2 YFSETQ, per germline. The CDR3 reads CASSPGDYYKEQFF. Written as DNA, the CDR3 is TGCGCCAGCAGCCCCGGGGACTACTACAAAGAGCAGTTCTTC.

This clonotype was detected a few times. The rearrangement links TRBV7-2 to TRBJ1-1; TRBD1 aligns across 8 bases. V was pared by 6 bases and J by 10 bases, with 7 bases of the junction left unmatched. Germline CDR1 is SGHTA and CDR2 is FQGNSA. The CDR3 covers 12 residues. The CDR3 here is CASRPGGSLAFF. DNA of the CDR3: TGTGCCAGCAGACCAGGGGGCTCGTTAGCTTTCTTT.

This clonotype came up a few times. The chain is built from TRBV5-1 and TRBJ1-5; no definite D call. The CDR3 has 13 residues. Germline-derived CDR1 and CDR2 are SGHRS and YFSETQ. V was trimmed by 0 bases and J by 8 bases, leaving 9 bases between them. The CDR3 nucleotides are TGCGCCAGCAGCTTGGGAGTCAGTGAGCCCCAGCATTTT. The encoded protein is CASSLGVSEPQHF.

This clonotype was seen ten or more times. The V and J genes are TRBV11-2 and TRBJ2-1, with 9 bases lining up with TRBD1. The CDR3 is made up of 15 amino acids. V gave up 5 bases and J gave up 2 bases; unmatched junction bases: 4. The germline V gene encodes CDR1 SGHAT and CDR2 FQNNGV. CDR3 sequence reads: CASSPRTGAYNEQFF. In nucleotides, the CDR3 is TGTGCCAGCAGCCCCCGGACAGGGGCCTACAATGAGCAGTTCTTC.

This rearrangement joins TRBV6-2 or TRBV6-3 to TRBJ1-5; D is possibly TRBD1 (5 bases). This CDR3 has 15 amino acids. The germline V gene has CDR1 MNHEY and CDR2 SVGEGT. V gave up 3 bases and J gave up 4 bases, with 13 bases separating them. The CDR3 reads CASSYMGDGNQPQHF. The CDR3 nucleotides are TGTGCCAGCAGTTATATGGGGGATGGAAATCAGCCCCAGCATTTT.

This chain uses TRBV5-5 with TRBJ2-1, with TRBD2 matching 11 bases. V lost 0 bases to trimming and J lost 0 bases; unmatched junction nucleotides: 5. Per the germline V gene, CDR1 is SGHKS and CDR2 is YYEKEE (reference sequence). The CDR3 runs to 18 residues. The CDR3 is CASSLELAGVSSYNEQFF. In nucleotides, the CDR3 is TGTGCCAGCAGCTTGGAACTAGCGGGGGTAAGCTCCTACAATGAGCAGTTCTTC.

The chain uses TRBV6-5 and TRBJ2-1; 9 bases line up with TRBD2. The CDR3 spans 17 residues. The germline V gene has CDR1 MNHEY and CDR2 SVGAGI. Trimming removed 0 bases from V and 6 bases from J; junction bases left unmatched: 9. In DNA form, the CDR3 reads TGTGCCAGCAGTTACTCGAGCGCGGGGGGGCCGGGCAATGAGCAGTTCTTC. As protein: CASSYSSAGGPGNEQFF.

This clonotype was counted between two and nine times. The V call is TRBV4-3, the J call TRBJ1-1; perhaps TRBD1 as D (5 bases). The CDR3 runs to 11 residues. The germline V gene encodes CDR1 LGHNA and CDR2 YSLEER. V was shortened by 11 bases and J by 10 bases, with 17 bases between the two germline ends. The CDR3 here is CAPGGPPGAFF. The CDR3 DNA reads TGCGCCCCGGGGGGTCCACCGGGAGCTTTCTTT.

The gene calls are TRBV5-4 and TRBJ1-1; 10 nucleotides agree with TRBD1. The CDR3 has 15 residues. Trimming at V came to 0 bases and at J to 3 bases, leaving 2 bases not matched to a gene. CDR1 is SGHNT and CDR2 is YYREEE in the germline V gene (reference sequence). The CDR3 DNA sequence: TGTGCCAGCAGCTTGGGGGACAGGGGTTACACTGAAGCTTTCTTT. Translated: CASSLGDRGYTEAFF.

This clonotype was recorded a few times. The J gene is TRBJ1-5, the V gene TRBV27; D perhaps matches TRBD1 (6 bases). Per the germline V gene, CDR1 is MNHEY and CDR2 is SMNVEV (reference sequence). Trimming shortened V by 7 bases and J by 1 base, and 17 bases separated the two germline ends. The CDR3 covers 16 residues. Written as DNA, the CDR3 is TGTGCCAGCACCCCACCAGCCGGACAGAGCAATCAGCCCCAGCATTTT. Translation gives CASTPPAGQSNQPQHF.

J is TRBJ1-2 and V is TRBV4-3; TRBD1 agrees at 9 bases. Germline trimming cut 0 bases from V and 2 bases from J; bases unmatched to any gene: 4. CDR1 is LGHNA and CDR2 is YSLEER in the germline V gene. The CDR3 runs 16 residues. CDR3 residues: CASSQDIGTGNYGYTF. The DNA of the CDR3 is TGCGCCAGCAGCCAAGATATCGGGACAGGGAACTATGGCTACACCTTC.

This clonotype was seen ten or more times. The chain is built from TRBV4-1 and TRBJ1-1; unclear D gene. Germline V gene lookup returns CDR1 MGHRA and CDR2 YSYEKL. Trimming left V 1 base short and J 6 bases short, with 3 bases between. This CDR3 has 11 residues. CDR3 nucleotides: TGCGCCAGCAGCCAAGGGTCTGAAGCTTTCTTT. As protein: CASSQGSEAFF.